The text below deals with one T cell receptor beta chain. This specimen belongs to a study of T cells in tuberculosis. TCRdb keeps only in-frame clones here, not all; method: immunoSEQ multiplex PCR. The sample comprises around 43,000 clones, about 95% of which are singletons, and about 3.7% rests with the top ten. The receptor was derived from a donor aged 10-35 years with latent tuberculosis or without tuberculosis infection. What was sequenced was PBMCs.

CDR3 amino acids: CASSLDLASIQETQYF. Here the CDR3 DNA reads TGTGCCAGCAGCTTAGACCTCGCGTCTATCCAAGAGACCCAGTACTTC. This chain connects TRBV7-9 to TRBJ2-5, with D unresolved. CDR1 SEHNR and CDR2 FQNEAQ come from the germline V gene (reference sequence). This CDR3 region has 16 residues. V was cut by 1 base and J by 1 base, with 13 bases left in between.